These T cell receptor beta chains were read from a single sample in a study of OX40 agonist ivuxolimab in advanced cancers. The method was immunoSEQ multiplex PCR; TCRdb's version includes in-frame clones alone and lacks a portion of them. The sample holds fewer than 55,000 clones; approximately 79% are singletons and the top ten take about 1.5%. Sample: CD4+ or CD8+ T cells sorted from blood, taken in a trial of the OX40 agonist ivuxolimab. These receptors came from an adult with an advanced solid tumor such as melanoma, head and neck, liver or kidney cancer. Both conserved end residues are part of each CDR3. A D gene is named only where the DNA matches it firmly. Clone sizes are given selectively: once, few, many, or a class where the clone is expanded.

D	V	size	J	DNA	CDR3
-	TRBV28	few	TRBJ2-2	TGTGCCAGCAGTTTATATCTAGCCGGGGAGCTGTTTTTT	CASSLYLAGELFF
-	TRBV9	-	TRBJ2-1	TGTGCCAGCAGCGTAGCCCCACATCTCACCACGGATGAGCAGTTCTTC	CASSVAPHLTTDEQFF
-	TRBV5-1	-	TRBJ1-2	TGCGCCAGCAGCTTGAGGGGGTTCTATGGCTACACCTTC	CASSLRGFYGYTF
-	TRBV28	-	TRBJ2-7	TGTGCCAGCAGTTTACCGGGACAAAGCGACTACGAGCAGTACTTC	CASSLPGQSDYEQYF
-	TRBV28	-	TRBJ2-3	TGTGCCAGCAGTTCAGGTACTTTCACAGATACGCAGTATTTT	CASSSGTFTDTQYF
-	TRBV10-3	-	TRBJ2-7	TGTGCCATCAGTGGGGCGAGGGGGGCTGACGAGCAGTACTTC	CAISGARGADEQYF
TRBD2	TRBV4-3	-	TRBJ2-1	TGCGCCAGCAGCCAAGACGGGACTAGCGGGAGTGAAGAGCAGTTCTTC	CASSQDGTSGSEEQFF
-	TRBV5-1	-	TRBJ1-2	TGCGCCAGCAGCCCCCAACTAACAGGGCCCTATGGCTACACCTTC	CASSPQLTGPYGYTF
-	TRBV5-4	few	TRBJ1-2	TGTGCCAGCAGCTTTGGCGGTGTTCCTAACTATGGCTACACCTTC	CASSFGGVPNYGYTF
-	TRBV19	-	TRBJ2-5	TGTGCCACGCGACAAGTAGCGGTCCAAGAGACCCAGTACTTC	CATRQVAVQETQYF
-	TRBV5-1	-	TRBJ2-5	TGCGCCAGCAGCTTGGTCCCGACGCCGGTTTCGTACTTC	CASSLVPTPVSYF
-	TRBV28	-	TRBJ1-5	TGTGCCAGCAGTTTAAGGGCCGTAAGATTTAGCAATCAGCCCCAGCATTTT	CASSLRAVRFSNQPQHF
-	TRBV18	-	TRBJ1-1	TGTGCCAGCTCCCTGGCAACTGAAGCTTTCTTT	CASSLATEAFF
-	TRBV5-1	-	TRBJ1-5	TGCGCCAGCAGCTTCGACGGGAATCAGCCCCAGCATTTT	CASSFDGNQPQHF
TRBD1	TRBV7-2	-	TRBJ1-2	TGTGCCAGCAGCTTATCGACAGGGAATAACTATGGCTACACCTTC	CASSLSTGNNYGYTF
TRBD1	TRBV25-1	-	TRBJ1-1	TGTGCCACCGGGACAGGGGAGGCTGAAGCTTTCTTT	CATGTGEAEAFF
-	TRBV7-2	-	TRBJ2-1	TGTGCCAGCAGCTTATCGACTAGCTCCTACAATGAGCAGTTCTTC	CASSLSTSSYNEQFF
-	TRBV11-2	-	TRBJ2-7	TGTGCCAGCAGCTTCCGACGGGTTCTTAACGACGAGCAGTACTTC	CASSFRRVLNDEQYF
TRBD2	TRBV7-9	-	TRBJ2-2	TGTGCCAGCAGCCCGCCGAGCGGGAGCACCGGGGAGCTGTTTTTT	CASSPPSGSTGELFF
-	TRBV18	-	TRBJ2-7	TGTGCCAGCTCGGGCAGGGGGGACTACGTCGAGCAGTACTTC	CASSGRGDYVEQYF
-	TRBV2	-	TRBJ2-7	TGTGCCAGCAGAGTCGACGGGTACGAGCAGTACTTC	CASRVDGYEQYF
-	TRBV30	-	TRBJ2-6	TGTGCTGGGGACGGCTCTGGGGCCAACGTCCTGACTTTC	CAGDGSGANVLTF
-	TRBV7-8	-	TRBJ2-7	TGTGCCAGCAGCCACCCGTCCGGGAGCGAGCAGTACTTC	CASSHPSGSEQYF
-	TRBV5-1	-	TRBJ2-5	TGCGCCAGCAGCGCGGGACAGCGGAGTTTCCAAGAGACCCAGTACTTC	CASSAGQRSFQETQYF
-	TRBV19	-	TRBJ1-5	TGTGCCAGTAGTACAACCCTTGAGGTTTTGGAGCCCCAGCATTTT	CASSTTLEVLEPQHF
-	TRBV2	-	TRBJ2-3	TGTGCCAGCAGTCCTACAGCCCCAGCAGATACGCAGTATTTT	CASSPTAPADTQYF
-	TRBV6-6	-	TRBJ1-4	TGTGCCAGCAGTTACCTGGGGAACGGATACGAAAAACTGTTTTTT	CASSYLGNGYEKLFF
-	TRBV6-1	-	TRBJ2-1	TGTGCCAGCAGTGAATGGAGCAGGGAATATAGGGCCAATGAGCAGTTCTTC	CASSEWSREYRANEQFF
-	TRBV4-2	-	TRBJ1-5	TGTGCCAGCAGCCAGGGGGCGGAAGGCAATCAGCCCCAGCATTTT	CASSQGAEGNQPQHF
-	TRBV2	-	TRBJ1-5	TGTGCCAGCATCCCTGACAGGTTAGGCAATCAGCCCCAGCATTTT	CASIPDRLGNQPQHF
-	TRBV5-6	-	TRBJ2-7	TGTGCCAGCAGCCCCTGGACAGCGATCTCCTACGAGCAGTACTTC	CASSPWTAISYEQYF
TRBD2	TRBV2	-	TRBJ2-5	TGTGCCAGCAGTCCGACGACTAGCGGGAGTGGGCAAGAGACCCAGTACTTC	CASSPTTSGSGQETQYF